The entry below gives a single T cell receptor beta chain sequence along with its context. The antigen is undetermined. The sample comes from a study of cytomegalovirus exposure and HLA in healthy donors. Some clones are missing from TCRdb's copy, which holds only in-frame ones; the method was immunoSEQ multiplex PCR. The sample contains about 130,000 clones, 80% to 90% of which appear only once. Overall study results and limits: It was confirmed in vitro that a few of the CMV-associated chains were specific for CMV antigens.

The CDR3 sequence is 13 residues long. Germline CDR1 MNHEY, CDR2 SVGAGI. V lost 2 bases to trimming and J lost 4 bases, with 8 bases between them. This sequence was found in a woman between 18 and 29 years old in good health and CMV-seropositive. Sequences were obtained from PBMCs. This chain links TRBV6-5 with TRBJ1-1; D may be TRBD1 (5 bases). The CDR3 nucleotides read TGTGCCAGCAGTTACGGGGGGACCACTGAAGCTTTCTTT. Protein: CASSYGGTTEAFF.